The rows below give T cell receptor beta chains drawn from one sample of a study of T-cell memory formation after mild COVID-19. TCRdb processed the 5' RACE reads anew with MiXCR; each CDR3 protein has one entry. The table includes hundreds of thousands of distinct CDR3 sequences, 20% to 25% detected once. Sequencing was carried out using PBMCs or a T cell subset sorted from them (not recorded which). Receptors originate from an adult woman who had mild COVID-19 (a few samples of this study predate the infection). Cell type and time point are not known. Both conserved end residues are part of each CDR3. D genes are given only for firm matches. The size field is filled for only some rows; it gives once, few, many or a size class.

clone size | J gene | D gene | V gene | CDR3 DNA | CDR3 protein
few | TRBJ2-7 | - | TRBV10-3 | TGTGCCATCGGGCAGGGAGTTGGTGGGTACGAGCAGTACTTC | CAIGQGVGGYEQYF
- | TRBJ1-1 | TRBD1 | TRBV7-2 | TGTGCCAGCACCCTTCTTTCCGGGACAGCCAATGAAGCTTTCTTT | CASTLLSGTANEAFF
few | TRBJ1-1 | TRBD1 | TRBV5-1 | TGCGCCAGCAGGGAAGGACAGGGAAACACTGAAGCTTTCTTT | CASREGQGNTEAFF
- | TRBJ2-7 | - | TRBV12-3/TRBV12-4 | TGTGCCAGCAGTTTAGGGCCGATAGTGGGCGAGCAGTACTTC | CASSLGPIVGEQYF
- | TRBJ2-1 | TRBD2 | TRBV7-9 | TGTGCCAGCAGCTCCCTCCTAGCGGGAGACATGAATGAGCAGTTCTTC | CASSSLLAGDMNEQFF
many | TRBJ2-3 | - | TRBV5-1 | TGCGCCAGCAGCTTGAATAGCGATACGCAGTATTTT | CASSLNSDTQYF
few | TRBJ2-7 | - | TRBV4-2 | TGTGCCAGCAGCCAAGCCAGGTCCTACGAGCAGTACTTC | CASSQARSYEQYF
- | TRBJ2-5 | TRBD1 | TRBV3-1 | TGTGCCAGCAGCACAACGGGACAGACCTACCAAGAGACCCAGTACTTC | CASSTTGQTYQETQYF
- | TRBJ2-2 | - | TRBV7-3 | TGTGCCAGCAGCTTCCGACCAACTACGAACACCGGGGAGCTGTTTTTT | CASSFRPTTNTGELFF
few | TRBJ2-1 | TRBD2 | TRBV7-2 | TGTGCCAGCAGCCGCAGACTAGCGGGAAATGAGCAGTTCTTC | CASSRRLAGNEQFF
- | TRBJ2-7 | TRBD1 | TRBV9 | TGTGCCAGCAGCGTAGCTACCGGACAGGGATCCTACGAGCAGTACTTC | CASSVATGQGSYEQYF
- | TRBJ1-6 | TRBD1 | TRBV28 | TGTGCCAGCACCCCGGACAGGGTCTTGTCACCCCTCCACTTT | CASTPDRVLSPLHF
- | TRBJ1-2 | TRBD1 | TRBV27 | TGTGCCAGCAGTCCCTTAACCGGGACAGCCGGTAGCTACACCTTC | CASSPLTGTAGSYTF
few | TRBJ2-3 | - | TRBV7-2 | TGTGCCAGCAGCTATCAGGGCCCCCTCGCCAGTGGGTATTTT | CASSYQGPLASGYF
- | TRBJ2-7 | - | TRBV6-6 | TGTGCCAGCAGTTACCCGAAGCCGTACTCCTACGAGCAGTACTTC | CASSYPKPYSYEQYF
- | TRBJ1-2 | - | TRBV7-9 | TGTGCCAGCAGCCCTGAAATACAGTACTATGGCTACACCTTC | CASSPEIQYYGYTF
few | TRBJ1-1 | - | TRBV27 | TGTGCCAGCAGTTTAGTTGCTGCAGACACTGAAGCTTTCTTT | CASSLVAADTEAFF
- | TRBJ2-7 | TRBD2 | TRBV5-5 | TGTGCCAGCAGCCTCCAGCCTAGCGGTTCCTACGAGCAGTACTTC | CASSLQPSGSYEQYF
- | TRBJ1-5 | TRBD1 | TRBV28 | TGTGCCAGCAGTAGTAATAGGGGGCCGGCACAGCCCCAGCATTTT | CASSSNRGPAQPQHF
few | TRBJ1-1 | - | TRBV7-9 | TGTGCCAGCAGCTCTAAAACAGGGACCGGCACTGAAGCTTTCTTT | CASSSKTGTGTEAFF
- | TRBJ1-5 | - | TRBV19 | TGTGCCAGTAGCCCTCGTGGGTGGGAGTGGGGAAATCAGCCCCAGCATTTT | CASSPRGWEWGNQPQHF
- | TRBJ2-1 | TRBD1 | TRBV24-1 | TGTGCCACCAGTGACCCAGGACAGGGTTTGGATGAGCAGTTCTTC | CATSDPGQGLDEQFF
- | TRBJ2-7 | TRBD2 | TRBV5-4 | TGTGCCAGCAGACATACTAGCGGGGGATCCGCCTACGAGCAGTACTTC | CASRHTSGGSAYEQYF
once | TRBJ1-2 | - | TRBV6-1 | TGTGCCAGCAGTGCCCTCGGGATTGGATTTTATGGCTACACCTTC | CASSALGIGFYGYTF
- | TRBJ2-3 | TRBD2 | TRBV7-2 | TGTGCCAGCAGCCCGGGACTAGCGGGAAGAGATACGCAGTATTTT | CASSPGLAGRDTQYF
few | TRBJ2-2 | - | TRBV27 | TGTGCCAGCAGTTCAGGTCGGGTGGGACGGAGCACCGGGGAGCTGTTTTTT | CASSSGRVGRSTGELFF
- | TRBJ2-1 | TRBD1 | TRBV5-5 | TGTGCCAGCAGCGAAAGCGTTACAGGGGGTCAGTTCTTC | CASSESVTGGQFF
few | TRBJ1-2 | TRBD1 | TRBV20-1 | TGCAGTGCTAGGGGGGACAGACCCAACTATGGCTACACCTTC | CSARGDRPNYGYTF
- | TRBJ2-5 | - | TRBV5-4 | TGTGCCAGCAGCTCAAGGTCCCGAAGGTGGGAGACCCAGTACTTC | CASSSRSRRWETQYF
- | TRBJ1-1 | TRBD1 | TRBV12-3/TRBV12-4 | TGTGCCAGCGGTACTAACAGGGGGGGAGCTTTCTTT | CASGTNRGGAFF
- | TRBJ2-1 | - | TRBV7-9 | TGTGCCAGCAGGGAACTGGACAGCACATTTTACAATGAGCAGTTCTTC | CASRELDSTFYNEQFF
few | TRBJ1-5 | TRBD1 | TRBV12-3/TRBV12-4 | TGTGCCAGCAGTTTAAGGGCAGGGGGCGCGAGCAATCAGCCCCAGCATTTT | CASSLRAGGASNQPQHF
- | TRBJ2-3 | TRBD2 | TRBV20-1 | TGCAGTGCTAAGGCCTACCTTAAGCGGGGGGGACCAACAGATACGCAGTATTTT | CSAKAYLKRGGPTDTQYF
few | TRBJ2-7 | - | TRBV7-9 | TGTGCCAGCAGCGCAAGCACGTGGGACGAGCAGTACTTC | CASSASTWDEQYF
few | TRBJ1-4 | TRBD1 | TRBV6-1 | TGTGCCAGCAGTCCCCGATTGGGTACCACAGGGGAGGGTGAAAAACTGTTTTTT | CASSPRLGTTGEGEKLFF
few | TRBJ2-3 | TRBD2 | TRBV27 | TGTGCCAGCAAAAGCGGGGTGACAGATACGCAGTATTTT | CASKSGVTDTQYF
- | TRBJ1-3 | - | TRBV18 | TGTGCCAGCTCACCCCTCCGCGCACTCCATGGGGACACCATATATTTT | CASSPLRALHGDTIYF
few | TRBJ1-5 | - | TRBV15 | TGTGCCACCAGCAGAGATCGATCAAGTTATAGCAATCAGCCCCAGCATTTT | CATSRDRSSYSNQPQHF
few | TRBJ2-7 | - | TRBV5-1 | TGCGCCAGCAGCTTGAACAGGGCTGAGCAGTACTTC | CASSLNRAEQYF
- | TRBJ1-2 | - | TRBV24-1 | TGTGCCACCAGTGCTACAGGCTTCTATGGCTACACCTTC | CATSATGFYGYTF
few | TRBJ2-3 | TRBD2 | TRBV5-4 | TGTGCCAGCAGCCTCGAGACTAGCGGGAGGGATAATACGCAGTATTTT | CASSLETSGRDNTQYF
few | TRBJ2-3 | TRBD2 | TRBV2 | TGTGCCAGCAGTGAACTAGCGGGGGGACCGGCAGATACGCAGTATTTT | CASSELAGGPADTQYF
- | TRBJ2-1 | - | TRBV7-7 | TGTGCTAGCAGCTCCGACTTCTACAATGAGCAGTTCTTC | CASSSDFYNEQFF
- | TRBJ1-1 | - | TRBV19 | TGTGCCAGTAGTATGGTCAGGGGGAACACTGAAGCTTTCTTT | CASSMVRGNTEAFF
few | TRBJ2-1 | - | TRBV7-9 | TGTGCCAGCAGCTTAGGACCCGTGGGGCAGTTCTTC | CASSLGPVGQFF
- | TRBJ1-1 | TRBD1 | TRBV10-3 | TGTGCCATCAGTAACCCAGGTGACAGGGGGGTCACTGAAGCTTTCTTT | CAISNPGDRGVTEAFF
few | TRBJ2-5 | TRBD2 | TRBV7-9 | TGTGCCAGCAGCTTGACTAGCGGGATCCAAGAGACCCAGTACTTC | CASSLTSGIQETQYF